Below, 26 T cell receptor beta chains from the same sample are listed, as sequenced in a study of T cell responses to AZD1222 COVID-19 vaccine. Data came from immunoSEQ multiplex PCR; TCRdb stores just in-frame clones and leaves some out. There are about 120,000 clones in the sample; 85% to 90% occur only once, and under 3.5% lies in the top ten. The sequencing used peripheral blood, collected on day 0 of AZD1222 vaccination. The receptors derive from an adult in good health.

There are a few counts of this clone. This chain joins TRBV11-2 and TRBJ2-7; 11 bases align to TRBD2. V lost 4 bases and J lost 2; bases outside the gene matches: 4. Per the germline V gene, CDR1 is SGHAT and CDR2 is FQNNGV. This CDR3 contains 15 residues. The CDR3 reads CASSSRLAGTYEQYF. The CDR3 coding sequence is TGTGCCAGCAGCTCCCGACTAGCGGGAACCTACGAGCAGTACTTC. Together with reference TRBV11-2 and TRBJ2-7, the CDR3 gives the full variable domain: EAGVAQSPRYKIIEKRQSVAFWCNPISGHATLYWYQQILGQGPKLLIQFQNNGVVDDSQLPKDRFSAERLKGVDSTLKIQPAKLEDSAVYLCASSSRLAGTYEQYFGPGTRLTVT.

The J gene is TRBJ2-2, the V gene TRBV6-5; TRBD2 aligns across 8 bases. CDR3 length: 15 residues. Germline CDR1 MNHEY, CDR2 SVGAGI. V shed 7 bases, J shed 4 bases, and the junction held 8 bases outside the gene matches. The CDR3 DNA sequence: TGTGCCAGCATCCCGAGCGGGGGTACCACCGGGGAGCTGTTTTTT. It encodes CASIPSGGTTGELFF.

The chain couples TRBV27 to TRBJ1-2, with TRBD1 identical over 7 bases. Germline-derived CDR1 and CDR2 are MNHEY and SMNVEV (reference sequence). The CDR3 is made up of 12 amino acids. Unmatched junction bases numbered 3, after V lost 7 bases and J lost 4 bases. The CDR3 coding sequence is TGTGCCAGCAAGGCAGGGGGCTATGGCTACACCTTC. This codes for CASKAGGYGYTF.

This CDR3 reads CASSLYGEAGNTIYF. The CDR3 region has the DNA TGCGCCAGCAGCTTGTATGGGGAGGCTGGAAACACCATATATTTT. The chain carries TRBV5-1 and TRBJ1-3; D unclear. Per germline, CDR1 SGHRS and CDR2 YFSETQ. The CDR3 sequence is 15 residues long. V was shortened by 1 base and J by 2 bases, with 10 bases between the two germline ends.

The rearrangement uses TRBV27 and TRBJ2-4, with D unresolved. The germline V gene encodes CDR1 MNHEY and CDR2 SMNVEV (reference sequence). The CDR3 spans 15 residues. Trimming took 5 bases from V and 0 from J, leaving 11 bases between them. CDR3 DNA: TGTGCCAGCAGTACCTTTGGGATAGCCAAAAACATTCAGTACTTC. This sequence encodes CASSTFGIAKNIQYF.

This rearrangement joins TRBV18 to TRBJ2-5, with D tentatively TRBD2 (5 bases). The ends were cut back, 0 bases at V and 0 bases at J, with 14 bases in the middle. CDR3 length: 17 amino acids. From germline, CDR1 is KGHSH and CDR2 LQKENI. The CDR3 loop is CASSPPIGDTYQETQYF. Here the CDR3 DNA reads TGTGCCAGCTCACCACCCATCGGGGATACGTACCAAGAGACCCAGTACTTC.

The J gene is TRBJ2-2, the V gene TRBV9; D gene uncertain. Trimming pared 7 bases from V and 0 bases from J, leaving 13 bases between. Germline CDR1 and CDR2: SGDLS and YYNGEE. The CDR3 consists of 15 residues. The CDR3 nucleotides are TGTGCCAGCGGAAGAGGACCACCGAACACCGGGGAGCTGTTTTTT. Translating it yields CASGRGPPNTGELFF.

This sequence joins TRBV3-1 (or the pseudogene TRBV3-2) and TRBJ2-7; D gene ambiguous. This CDR3 contains 13 residues. Trimming stripped 0 bases from V and 3 bases from J, with 6 bases between. CDR1 is LGHDT and CDR2 is YNNKEL in the germline V gene (reference sequence). CDR3 nucleotides: TGTGCCAGCAGCCAAGACGTGGGCTACGAGCAGTACTTC. It translates to CASSQDVGYEQYF.

This clone has more than one count but fewer than ten. V is TRBV19 and J is TRBJ2-1; 7 bases line up with TRBD2. J was trimmed by 15 bases and V by 3 bases; bases with no gene match: 17. Germline CDR1 is LNHDA and CDR2 is SQIVND (reference sequence). This CDR3 is built from 15 residues. The CDR3 DNA sequence: TGTGCCAGTAGTATCACTCGAAGGTCGGGGGGAGACGTGTTCTTC. It is translated as CASSITRRSGGDVFF. Full variable domain (remainder filled in from reference TRBV19 and TRBJ2-1): DGGITQSPKYLFRKEGQNVTLSCEQNLNHDAMYWYRQDPGQGLRLIYYSQIVNDFQKGDIAEGYSVSREKKESFPLTVTSAQKNPTAFYLCASSITRRSGGDVFFGPGTRLTVL.

The sample holds one count of this clone. CDR3 sequence (DNA): TGTGCCAGCAGTTTTCCGACTAGCCGTCCCGGGGATGAGCAGTTCTTC. Translating gives CASSFPTSRPGDEQFF. J is TRBJ2-1 and V is TRBV27; 7 positions agree with TRBD2. CDR3 size: 16 residues. V dropped 3 bases and J dropped 8; count of bases not matched to a gene: 13. CDR1 is MNHEY, CDR2 SMNVEV, per germline (reference sequence).

V usage is TRBV2 and J usage is TRBJ1-1; D is unclear. CDR3 length equals 12 residues. Trimming shortened V by 5 bases and J by 9 bases, and 13 bases separated the two germline ends. The V gene's germline CDR1 is SNHLY and CDR2 FYNNEI. The CDR3, as DNA: TGTGCCAGCAGTCCCCCCACATCCCAAGCTTTCTTT. Amino acid sequence: CASSPPTSQAFF. Using reference TRBV2 and TRBJ1-1 for the parts outside the CDR3, the full variable domain is EPEVTQTPSHQVTQMGQEVILRCVPISNHLYFYWYRQILGQKVEFLVSFYNNEISEKSEIFDDQFSVERPDGSNFTLKIRSTKLEDSAMYFCASSPPTSQAFFGQGTRLTVV.

This chain connects TRBV5-1 to TRBJ1-2; a weak D match, TRBD1 (5 bases). CDR1 SGHRS and CDR2 YFSETQ come from the germline V gene. CDR3 length: 13 residues. The ends were cut back, 4 bases at V and 5 bases at J, with 12 bases in the middle. The DNA of the CDR3 is TGCGCCAGCAGCACTTCAGGGATTTATGGCTACACCTTC. Amino acids: CASSTSGIYGYTF.

V gene TRBV27 combines with J gene TRBJ2-2; D unresolved. The CDR3 contains 13 residues. The V gene lost 4 bases and the J gene lost 0 bases, with 3 bases spanning the gap. Germline CDR1 reads MNHEY; CDR2 reads SMNVEV (reference sequence). Written as DNA, the CDR3 is TGTGCCAGCAGTTCCGCGAACACCGGGGAGCTGTTTTTT. It codes for CASSSANTGELFF.

The chain carries TRBV27 and TRBJ1-2; D remains ambiguous. This CDR3 is built from 13 residues. V dropped 5 bases and J dropped 8 bases, with 15 bases sitting between them. The germline V gene has CDR1 MNHEY and CDR2 SMNVEV (reference sequence). In nucleotides, the CDR3 is TGTGCCAGCAGTCCAGACGGGTACGGCGGCTACACCTTC. Translated, it gives CASSPDGYGGYTF.

The CDR3 protein is CASSLQGFGYTF. The DNA of the CDR3 is TGTGCCAGCAGTCTACAGGGTTTTGGCTACACCTTC. The rearrangement uses TRBV7-2 and TRBJ1-2, with D tentatively TRBD1 (6 bases). CDR1 and CDR2 from the germline V gene are SGHTA and FQGNSA. Trimming pared 6 bases from V and 7 bases from J, leaving 12 bases between. This CDR3 has 12 residues.

This clone was counted a single time. J is TRBJ1-1 and V is TRBV9; no firm D call. The CDR3 runs to 14 residues. Germline lookup yields CDR1 SGDLS and CDR2 YYNGEE. V shed 0 bases and J shed 4 bases, with 10 bases lying between them. The CDR3 sequence is CASSVGAGPTEAFF. In DNA form, the CDR3 reads TGTGCCAGCAGCGTAGGGGCCGGGCCCACTGAAGCTTTCTTT.

The chain has TRBV28 and TRBJ2-7; D is undetermined. Germline V gene lookup returns CDR1 MDHEN and CDR2 SYDVKM. CDR3 length: 12 amino acids. V shed 5 bases and J shed 2 bases, with 7 bases lying between them. CDR3 nucleotide sequence: TGTGCCAGCAGTCATGGGCCCTACGAGCAGTACTTC. Its translation: CASSHGPYEQYF.

The chain has TRBV2 and TRBJ1-1; unclear D gene. Looked up from germline, CDR1 is SNHLY and CDR2 is FYNNEI. The CDR3 has 14 residues. V lost 7 bases, J lost 1 base, and 13 bases lay in between. The CDR3 spells CASTLMFTNTEAFF. The CDR3 DNA sequence: TGTGCCAGCACTCTCATGTTTACGAACACTGAAGCTTTCTTT.

The rearrangement uses TRBV28 and TRBJ2-6; 9 positions match TRBD2. This CDR3 spans 19 amino acids. In germline, CDR1 is MDHEN, CDR2 SYDVKM. V lost 4 bases to trimming and J lost 2 bases; unmatched junction nucleotides: 12. The CDR3 region is CASSSTHSAGGAGANVLTF. The CDR3 DNA sequence: TGTGCCAGCAGTTCTACCCACTCAGCGGGAGGTGCTGGGGCCAACGTCCTGACTTTC.

The chain links TRBV4-3 to TRBJ2-2; D not certain. This CDR3 has 12 amino acids. V was clipped by 3 bases and J by 6 bases, with 5 bases between them. Germline V gene data show CDR1 as LGHNA and CDR2 as YSLEER. The CDR3 nucleotides read TGCGCCAGCAGCCAGGGGTCCGGGGAGCTGTTTTTT. Translating it yields CASSQGSGELFF.

The V and J genes are TRBV7-9 and TRBJ1-2; maybe TRBD1 (6 bases). From germline, CDR1 is SEHNR and CDR2 FQNEAQ (reference sequence). The CDR3 sequence is 16 residues long. Trimming cost V 2 bases and J 1 base, with 14 bases left between them. The CDR3 protein is CASSLPWTEGNYGYTF. The CDR3, as DNA: TGTGCCAGCAGCTTACCCTGGACAGAGGGTAACTATGGCTACACCTTC.

This chain joins TRBV28 and TRBJ1-1; 9 bases are shared with TRBD1. Germline V gene lookup returns CDR1 MDHEN and CDR2 SYDVKM. V shed 6 bases and J 6 bases; nucleotides not matched to a gene: 11. The CDR3 has 15 amino acids. The CDR3 DNA reads as TGTGCCAGCAGCCCTCCGGACAGGGGCGCCGCTGAAGCTTTCTTT. Residues: CASSPPDRGAAEAFF.

The chain recombines TRBV28 with TRBJ1-1, with D unresolved. V shed 2 bases and J shed 8 bases, with 9 bases lying between them. Per the germline V gene, CDR1 is MDHEN and CDR2 is SYDVKM. The length of the CDR3 is 12 residues. The CDR3 coding sequence is TGTGCCAGCAGTTTAGGCACCAGAGAAGCTTTCTTT. It specifies CASSLGTREAFF.

The count of this clone is one. The same CDR3 also results from other DNA sequences found in this sample. This chain links TRBV9 with TRBJ2-7, with D uncertain. In germline, CDR1 is SGDLS, CDR2 YYNGEE. Trimming removed 4 bases at V and 0 bases at J, with 11 bases between. There are 14 residues in the CDR3. The CDR3 DNA is TGTGCCAGCAGCCCGACTGGAAGCTCCTACGAGCAGTACTTC. Its protein product is CASSPTGSSYEQYF.

The chain combines TRBV7-9 with TRBJ1-4, with D uncertain. Germline CDR1 SEHNR, CDR2 FQNEAQ (reference sequence). The CDR3 has 16 amino acids. The V end was cut by 4 bases, the J end by 8 bases, with 20 bases between. CDR3 in DNA: TGTGCCAGCAGCTCTCGAGGACGCTTAGGAGCAGAAAAACTGTTTTTT. Translating gives CASSSRGRLGAEKLFF. Complete variable domain (other parts from reference TRBV7-9 and TRBJ1-4): DTGVSQNPRHKITKRGQNVTFRCDPISEHNRLYWYRQTLGQGPEFLTYFQNEAQLEKSRLLSDRFSAERPKGSFSTLEIQRTEQGDSAMYLCASSSRGRLGAEKLFFGSGTQLSVL.

This clone appeared a few times. J is TRBJ2-2 and V is TRBV27, with D uncertain. The germline V and J ends were trimmed by 3 bases and 7 bases, with 6 bases remaining between them. CDR3 size: 12 residues. Per germline, CDR1 MNHEY and CDR2 SMNVEV (reference sequence). The chain's CDR3 is CASSFLDGELFF. As DNA, the CDR3 is TGTGCCAGCAGTTTCTTGGACGGGGAGCTGTTTTTT.